The next 26 T cell receptor beta chains were all read from a single sample in a study of breast tumors, draining lymph nodes, adjacent tissues. TCRdb fed the multiplex PCR reads into MiXCR, producing one record per CDR3 protein. This table has 75,000 to 100,000 distinct CDR3 sequences, roughly 19% appearing once. Samples came from axillary lymph nodes draining the breast cancer. Material for sequencing was axillary lymph node tissue. The receptors were sampled from a female donor with breast cancer. Some clones in this sample may be carry-over from other donors' samples.

This clonotype was recorded at least ten times. The chain joins TRBV11-3 to TRBJ2-1; D may be TRBD1 or TRBD2 (6 bases each). V lost 1 base to trimming and J lost 5 bases, with 12 bases between them. Germline loops: CDR1 SGHNT, CDR2 YENEEA. The CDR3 is made up of 15 amino acids. CDR3 bases: TGTGCCAGCAGCTTAGGGCAGGGGAGGCACAATGAGCAGTTCTTC. It encodes CASSLGQGRHNEQFF.

This clonotype was seen many times. The J gene is TRBJ2-2, the V gene TRBV4-3, with D possibly TRBD2 on 5 matching bases. The CDR3 runs to 14 residues. V lost 0 bases, J lost 7 bases, and 9 bases lay in between. The germline CDR1 and CDR2 sequences are LGHNA and YSLEER. The CDR3 nucleotides are TGCGCCAGCAGCCAAGAGCCTAGCTACGGGGAGCTGTTTTTT. Translated, it gives CASSQEPSYGELFF.

Concerning this clonotype itself: A much larger clonotype is one base distant, so this may be a read error. The V and J genes are TRBV19 and TRBJ2-3, with D possibly being TRBD2 (5 bases). This CDR3 has 15 residues. The germline V gene has CDR1 LNHDA and CDR2 SQIVND (reference sequence). The CDR3 DNA sequence: TGTGCCAGTAGTATCAGAGCGGATCTCACAGATACGCAGTGTTTT. Translated, it gives CASSIRADLTDTQCF.

Of note for this clonotype: This may stem from a read error, because a much larger clone lies one nucleotide away. The chain employs TRBV10-3 and TRBJ2-2; perhaps TRBD2 as D (5 bases). Between the trimmed V and J ends, which lost 0 bases and 3 bases, there was a span of 14 bases. Germline-derived CDR1 and CDR2 are ENHRY and SYGVKD. This CDR3 has 17 amino acids. The CDR3 nucleotides are TGTGCCATCAGTGAGTCTCTCCCGGGAAAGGACACCGGGGAGCTGTTTTTT. Translation gives CAISESLPGKDTGELFF.

This clonotype was found many times. The chain combines TRBV7-2 with TRBJ2-1, with D perhaps given as TRBD1 or TRBD2 (5 bases each). The CDR3 totals 18 residues. Germline assignment: CDR1 SGHTA and CDR2 FQGNSA. Trimming cost V 6 bases and J 1 base, with 22 bases left between them. The CDR3 DNA reads as TGTGCCAGCAGTCTGAGGGGAAAGAGCACGAGATCCTACAATGAGCAGTTCTTC. This codes for CASSLRGKSTRSYNEQFF.

This clonotype was found many times. The rearrangement links TRBV6-6 to TRBJ2-7; tentative D call: TRBD1 (6 bases). The germline V gene has CDR1 MNHNY and CDR2 SVGAGI (reference sequence). V was clipped by 2 bases and J by 5 bases, with 7 bases between them. The CDR3 extends over 12 amino acids. CDR3 sequence reads: CASSYGTNEQYF. The CDR3 DNA reads as TGTGCCAGCAGTTACGGGACAAACGAGCAGTACTTC.

This clonotype was counted ten times or more. In DNA, the CDR3 is TGTGCCACCAGTGACCTCAACAGGGATTTCGGGGAGACCCAGTACTTC. This gives the protein CATSDLNRDFGETQYF. The genes are TRBV24-1 and TRBJ2-5; TRBD1 might be the D (6 bases). Trimming left V 4 bases short and J 5 bases short, with 19 bases between. CDR3 size: 16 residues. Germline CDR1 and CDR2: KGHDR and SFDVKD.

This clonotype was seen ten or more times. This chain connects TRBV20-1 to TRBJ2-1; no reliable D call. The CDR3 runs 15 residues. Trimming pared 0 bases from V and 2 bases from J, leaving 11 bases between. Germline-derived CDR1 and CDR2 are DFQATT and SNEGSKA (reference sequence). The CDR3 DNA is TGCAGTGCTAGAGATGCGACTCGGACCTACAATGAGCAGTTCTTC. Its protein is CSARDATRTYNEQFF.

Many counts were recorded for this clonotype. The gene calls are TRBV5-8 and TRBJ1-5; D not certain. CDR1 and CDR2 from the germline V gene are SGHTS and YDEGEE. The CDR3 runs 12 residues. V lost 3 bases to trimming and J lost 3 bases, with 4 bases between them. The CDR3: CASSSPNQPQHF. CDR3 in DNA: TGTGCCAGCAGCTCGCCCAATCAGCCCCAGCATTTT.

Turning to this clonotype: With a much larger clone just one base away, this may be a read error. Since the CDR3 does not end with the conserved phenylalanine or tryptophan, this likely comes from a read error. This sequence joins TRBV15 and TRBJ2-5; 7 nucleotides agree with TRBD1. The CDR3 has 16 residues. The V segment lost 2 bases and the J segment 3 bases; nucleotides outside the gene matches: 9. Germline V gives CDR1 LNHNV, CDR2 YYDKDF (reference sequence). CDR3 nucleotide sequence: TGTGCCACCAGCAGACCCCGGACAGGCTCAAAAGAGACCCAGTACTCC. Its protein product is CATSRPRTGSKETQYS.

This clonotype was counted between two and nine times. The chain couples TRBV28 to TRBJ1-5; the match to TRBD1 covers 9 bases. Germline V gives CDR1 MDHEN, CDR2 SYDVKM. This CDR3 spans 15 amino acids. Trimming cost V 6 bases and J 6 bases; bases outside gene matches: 9. The CDR3 is CASRYPGTGTQPQHF. The CDR3 DNA follows: TGTGCCAGCAGATACCCCGGGACAGGGACTCAGCCCCAGCATTTT.

The chain recombines TRBV19 with TRBJ2-1; TRBD2 agrees at 8 bases. Germline CDR1 and CDR2: LNHDA and SQIVND (reference sequence). J was trimmed by 6 bases and V by 3 bases; bases with no gene match: 10. This CDR3 is 16 amino acids long. CDR3 region: CASSIGAGGKLNEQFF. As DNA, the CDR3 is TGTGCCAGTAGTATTGGTGCGGGAGGAAAACTCAATGAGCAGTTCTTC.

About this clonotype itself: One end of the junction fails to match germline, which may point to a read error. This sequence joins TRBV3-1 and TRBJ2-7, with TRBD1 matching over 8 bases. The CDR3 runs 14 residues. The germline V gene encodes CDR1 LGHDT and CDR2 YNNKEL (reference sequence). CDR3 in amino acids: CASSQDGTGYEPYF. CDR3 DNA sequence: TGTGCCAGCAGCCAAGATGGGACAGGCTACGAGCCGTACTTC.

This clonotype was counted only a few times. This chain joins TRBV3-1 and TRBJ2-7, with D possibly matching TRBD1 (5 bases). Germline CDR1 LGHDT, CDR2 YNNKEL (reference sequence). The CDR3 spans 14 residues. The V and J ends lost 4 bases and 2 bases respectively, with 12 bases between them. Here the CDR3 reads CASSPSGQPYEQYF. The DNA for the CDR3 is TGTGCCAGCAGCCCATCCGGACAACCCTACGAGCAGTACTTC.

This clonotype showed up many times. The chain is built from TRBV20-1 and TRBJ2-3; no firm D call. Germline CDR1 and CDR2: DFQATT and SNEGSKA (reference sequence). Trimming cost V 5 bases and J 4 bases, with 13 bases left between them. The CDR3 is 13 amino acids. The DNA of the CDR3 is TGCAGTGCTCCCATCTTATCATCAGATACGCAGTATTTT. It translates to CSAPILSSDTQYF.

This clonotype appeared once. The gene calls are TRBV5-6 and TRBJ1-1; D may be TRBD1 (5 bases). From germline, CDR1 is SGHDT and CDR2 YYEEEE. V dropped 6 bases and J dropped 3 bases, with 9 bases sitting between them. This CDR3 has 12 amino acids. The CDR3 protein is CASTRGYTEAFF. DNA of the CDR3: TGTGCCAGCACACGGGGGTACACTGAAGCTTTCTTT.

This clonotype has at least ten counts. The CDR3 spells CASSYSFQPTDTQYF. The CDR3 DNA reads TGTGCCAGCAGTTACTCTTTCCAGCCCACAGATACGCAGTATTTT. The chain joins TRBV6-5 to TRBJ2-3, with D uncertain. Germline V lookup: CDR1 MNHEY, CDR2 SVGAGI. This CDR3 has 15 residues. V gave up 0 bases and J gave up 2 bases, with 9 bases separating them.

This clonotype was observed many times. CDR3 sequence: CASSLAHLGETQYF. The CDR3 coding sequence is TGCGCCAGCAGCTTGGCCCACCTAGGAGAGACCCAGTACTTC. The chain is built from TRBV5-1 and TRBJ2-5, with unresolved D. V was shortened by 0 bases and J by 4 bases, with 10 bases between the two germline ends. The CDR3 length is 14 residues. CDR1 SGHRS and CDR2 YFSETQ come from the germline V gene.

The chain links TRBV6-5 to TRBJ2-7; 7 bases are a match to TRBD1. The V and J ends lost 4 bases and 5 bases, in that order; junction bases with no gene match: 11. This CDR3 is built from 15 residues. The V gene's germline CDR1 is MNHEY and CDR2 SVGAGI. The CDR3 reads CASSSPRQGAHEQYF. The DNA for the CDR3 is TGTGCCAGCAGTTCCCCCCGACAGGGTGCCCACGAGCAGTACTTC.

This clonotype was seen repeatedly, ten times or more. The chain links TRBV28 to TRBJ1-6; D is possibly TRBD1 (6 bases). This CDR3 comprises 12 residues. V lost 3 bases and J lost 11, with 8 bases in between. CDR1 is MDHEN, CDR2 SYDVKM, per germline. CDR3 coding DNA: TGTGCCAGCAGTTTTCCAGGGGCACCCCTCCACTTT. Encoded protein: CASSFPGAPLHF.

This clonotype was seen at least ten times. The chain is built from TRBV5-1 and TRBJ2-1; D is ambiguous. V was pared by 0 bases and J by 5 bases, with 0 bases between. Germline CDR1 and CDR2: SGHRS and YFSETQ. The CDR3 is 11 residues long. CDR3 nucleotides: TGCGCCAGCAGCTTGGACAATGAGCAGTTCTTC. As protein: CASSLDNEQFF.

There are a few counts of this clonotype. The V and J genes are TRBV3-1 and TRBJ2-3; 10 bases line up with TRBD2. Germline V lookup: CDR1 LGHDT, CDR2 YNNKEL (reference sequence). After removal of 7 bases from V and 6 bases from J, the junction contained 7 bases not matched to a gene. This CDR3 region has 14 residues. CDR3 in amino acids: CASTPSGSEDTQYF. The CDR3 DNA sequence: TGTGCCAGCACCCCTAGCGGGAGTGAGGATACGCAGTATTTT.

This clonotype was observed at least ten times. The chain employs TRBV6-1 and TRBJ2-2; the D gene could be TRBD1 or TRBD2 (5 bases each). The CDR3 contains 14 residues. Germline CDR1 MNHNS, CDR2 SASEGT. Trimming stripped 0 bases from V and 5 bases from J, with 7 bases between. Here the CDR3 reads CASSEAGRTGELFF. CDR3 coding DNA: TGTGCCAGCAGTGAAGCGGGACGAACCGGGGAGCTGTTTTTT.

This clonotype has ten or more counts. The chain is built from TRBV6-1 and TRBJ1-3; maybe TRBD1 (6 bases). The V gene's germline CDR1 is MNHNS and CDR2 SASEGT. CDR3 size: 14 residues. Trimming pared 6 bases from V and 7 bases from J, leaving 16 bases between. As DNA, the CDR3 is TGTGCCAGCAGAAAGGGGTCAACAGGGAACACCATATATTTT. Translated, it gives CASRKGSTGNTIYF.

On this clonotype: No conserved phenylalanine or tryptophan ends this CDR3, so it is likely a read error. The V gene is TRBV25-1, the J gene TRBJ2-1; 10 positions agree with TRBD1. Germline loops: CDR1 MGHDK, CDR2 SYGVNS. The CDR3 has 15 residues. The DNA of the CDR3 is TGTGCCTGCAGAGGACAGGGGGGAGCCTACAATGAGCAGTTCCTC. This codes for CACRGQGGAYNEQFL.

Points on this clonotype: Given a much more abundant clone one base away, this may be a read error. This chain joins TRBV11-2 and TRBJ2-5; 8 bases are a match to TRBD1. This CDR3 comprises 15 residues. Germline V lookup: CDR1 SGHAT, CDR2 FQNNGV. Unmatched junction bases numbered 13, after V lost 4 bases and J lost 9 bases. In DNA, the CDR3 is TGTGCCAGCAGCTCCACCACAGGGGGATGGGAGGCCCAGTACTTC. Its translation: CASSSTTGGWEAQYF.